These 28 T cell receptor beta chains came from one sample sequenced in a study of blood T cell repertoires in COVID-19. Assay used: immunoSEQ multiplex PCR; TCRdb lists only in-frame clones, some missing. The sample includes 90,000 to 150,000 clones, 79% of them seen just once. The sample consisted of peripheral blood. The receptors derive from a woman aged 80 or older with acute or convalescent COVID-19.

The chain uses TRBV12-5 and TRBJ2-3, with D possibly TRBD1 on 6 matching bases. V dropped 7 bases and J dropped 1 base, with 12 bases sitting between them. The CDR3 spans 14 residues. Germline CDR1 reads LGHNT; CDR2 reads FRNRAP. Here the CDR3 DNA reads TGTGCTAGTGTTGTATCAGGGGGCACAGATACGCAGTATTTT. It encodes CASVVSGGTDTQYF.

This chain uses TRBV6-5 with TRBJ2-7, with D possibly matching TRBD1 (6 bases). Germline V CDR1 and CDR2: MNHEY, SVGAGI. The CDR3 is 14 amino acids. V was shortened by 2 bases and J by 3 bases, with 11 bases between the two germline ends. The CDR3 nucleotides read TGTGCCAGCAGTTACGAGGACAGAGGCTACGAGCAGTACTTC. Its protein product is CASSYEDRGYEQYF.

The CDR3 DNA sequence: TGTGCCAGCAGTGAATATGGGCGGGAGTATGGCTACACCTTC. Encoded protein: CASSEYGREYGYTF. The chain has TRBV25-1 and TRBJ1-2, with no clear D. V was shortened by 0 bases and J by 5 bases, with 10 bases between the two germline ends. In germline, CDR1 is MGHDK, CDR2 SYGVNS. This CDR3 has 14 residues.

V usage is TRBV9 and J usage is TRBJ2-1; 9 nucleotides match TRBD2. Germline CDR1 is SGDLS and CDR2 is YYNGEE. The CDR3 extends over 15 amino acids. The V and J ends lost 2 bases and 0 bases, in that order; junction bases with no gene match: 0. The CDR3 is CASSVREGSYNEQFF. The CDR3 bases are TGTGCCAGCAGCGTGCGGGAGGGCTCCTACAATGAGCAGTTCTTC.

V usage is TRBV27 and J usage is TRBJ2-7, with TRBD1 matching over 7 bases. Germline V gene lookup returns CDR1 MNHEY and CDR2 SMNVEV (reference sequence). The CDR3 runs 12 residues. V lost 6 bases and J lost 5; bases outside the gene matches: 4. CDR3 nucleotides: TGTGCCAGCAGGGGGACAGTTGACGAGCAGTACTTC. Its translation: CASRGTVDEQYF.

The genes are TRBV5-8 and TRBJ2-7, with TRBD2 matching 12 bases. The CDR3 runs 14 residues. The trim removed 4 bases at V and 6 bases at J, leaving 5 bases unmatched. Germline V CDR1 and CDR2: SGHTS, YDEGEE. The CDR3 DNA follows: TGTGCCAGCAGCGGACTAGCGGGGCTCAGCGAGCAGTACTTC. Its translation is CASSGLAGLSEQYF. The variable domain in full, completed from reference TRBV5-8 and TRBJ2-7, reads EAGVTQSPTHLIKTRGQQATLRCSPISGHTSVYWYQQALGLGLQFLLWYDEGEERNRGNFPPRFSGRQFPNYSSELNVNALELEDSALYLCASSGLAGLSEQYFGPGTRLTVT.

The sample holds one count of this clone. This chain uses TRBV7-9 with TRBJ1-4; no firm D call. This CDR3 comprises 15 residues. Trimming removed 5 bases at V and 3 bases at J, with 13 bases between. CDR1 and CDR2 from the germline V gene are SEHNR and FQNEAQ (reference sequence). The CDR3: CASSPPGLANEKLFF. The CDR3 nucleotides are TGTGCCAGCAGCCCCCCAGGCCTGGCTAATGAAAAACTGTTTTTT.

The chain is built from TRBV6-5 and TRBJ2-3, with D possibly TRBD1 on 6 matching bases. CDR3 length: 14 amino acids. Germline values: CDR1 MNHEY, CDR2 SVGAGI. The V end was cut by 2 bases, the J end by 5 bases, with 11 bases between. CDR3 in amino acids: CASSYVRGVDTQYF. The CDR3, as DNA: TGTGCCAGCAGTTACGTCAGGGGCGTAGATACGCAGTATTTT.

This clone has only one observation. The gene calls are TRBV5-1 and TRBJ1-3; D might be TRBD1 (6 bases). The CDR3 sequence is 13 residues long. V was cut by 4 bases and J by 8 bases, with 13 bases left in between. Germline values: CDR1 SGHRS, CDR2 YFSETQ. CDR3 sequence: CASSRTRGDTIYF. CDR3 nucleotides: TGCGCCAGCAGCAGGACCAGGGGTGACACCATATATTTT.

The CDR3 sequence: CASKGTSANEQFF. CDR3 DNA sequence: TGTGCCAGCAAAGGGACTAGCGCGAATGAGCAGTTCTTC. The rearrangement joins TRBV6-6 to TRBJ2-1; 10 bases map to TRBD2. The V gene's germline CDR1 is MNHNY and CDR2 SVGAGI (reference sequence). The CDR3 runs to 13 residues. With V trimmed by 7 bases and J by 7 bases, 4 bases remained unmatched.

CDR3 sequence (DNA): TGTGCCAGCAGTGCTTCCGGGACAACGGGCTACACCTTC. This codes for CASSASGTTGYTF. The chain carries TRBV25-1 and TRBJ1-2; D is perhaps TRBD1 (6 bases). The CDR3 runs to 13 residues. The germline V and J ends were trimmed by 4 bases and 8 bases, with 14 bases remaining between them. Germline values: CDR1 MGHDK, CDR2 SYGVNS.

The chain links TRBV5-4 to TRBJ2-6; D remains ambiguous. CDR1 is SGHNT, CDR2 YYREEE, per germline (reference sequence). The CDR3 has 16 residues. V dropped 6 bases and J dropped 0 bases, with 13 bases sitting between them. The CDR3 here is CASKPWSRSGANVLTF. The CDR3 DNA sequence: TGTGCCAGCAAACCTTGGTCGCGCTCTGGGGCCAACGTCCTGACTTTC.

V and J are TRBV5-4 and TRBJ2-1; TRBD2 aligns across 9 bases. The CDR3 covers 15 residues. V shed 10 bases and J 3 bases; nucleotides not matched to a gene: 11. The germline gives CDR1 SGHNT, CDR2 YYREEE (reference sequence). The CDR3 is CALGGRAEGYNEQFF. The CDR3 nucleotides read TGTGCCTTGGGCGGGAGGGCGGAAGGCTACAATGAGCAGTTCTTC.

This clone has just a few counts. The chain carries TRBV7-3 and TRBJ2-5; 13 bases align to TRBD2. Germline trimming cut 5 bases from V and 5 bases from J; bases unmatched to any gene: 8. CDR3 length: 16 amino acids. Germline CDR1 is SGHTA and CDR2 is FQGTGA. The CDR3: CASSQPGTSGVETQYF. The CDR3 nucleotides read TGTGCCAGCAGCCAACCCGGGACTAGCGGGGTGGAGACCCAGTACTTC. Together with reference TRBV7-3 and TRBJ2-5, the CDR3 gives the full variable domain: GAGVSQTPSNKVTEKGKYVELRCDPISGHTALYWYRQSLGQGPEFLIYFQGTGAADDSGLPNDRFFAVRPEGSVSTLKIQRTERGDSAVYLCASSQPGTSGVETQYFGPGTRLLVL.

This clone showed up many times. The chain couples TRBV10-3 to TRBJ1-1; the match to TRBD1 covers 8 bases. Germline V CDR1 and CDR2: ENHRY, SYGVKD. The CDR3 sequence is 12 residues long. Trimming took 10 bases from V and 1 from J; bases not matched to a gene: 2. The CDR3 sequence: CATGQGNTEAFF. CDR3 DNA: TGTGCCACCGGACAGGGGAACACTGAAGCTTTCTTT.

V usage is TRBV27 and J usage is TRBJ1-2; D ambiguous. This CDR3 comprises 13 residues. Between the trimmed V and J ends, which lost 5 bases and 7 bases, there was a span of 14 bases. Germline CDR1 MNHEY, CDR2 SMNVEV (reference sequence). The chain's CDR3 is CASSNRVRGGYTF. CDR3 bases: TGTGCCAGCAGTAACCGGGTCAGAGGTGGCTACACCTTC.

The J gene is TRBJ1-4, the V gene TRBV19; unclear D gene. Germline V gene sequence: CDR1 LNHDA, CDR2 SQIVND (reference sequence). The CDR3 loop spans 12 amino acids. V shed 3 bases and J shed 4 bases, with 3 bases lying between them. In DNA form, the CDR3 reads TGTGCCAGTAGTATTAGTAATGAAAAACTGTTTTTT. As protein: CASSISNEKLFF.

The J gene is TRBJ1-2, the V gene TRBV7-9; the D gene is possibly TRBD1 (5 bases). Per germline, CDR1 SEHNR and CDR2 FQNEAQ (reference sequence). The ends were cut back, 6 bases at V and 4 bases at J, with 12 bases in the middle. The CDR3 runs 13 residues. This CDR3 reads CASSPDSLYGYTF. The CDR3 coding sequence is TGTGCCAGCAGTCCTGACAGCCTCTATGGCTACACCTTC.

The gene calls are TRBV29-1 and TRBJ1-1; 12 positions match TRBD1. CDR3 length equals 13 residues. CDR1 SQVTM and CDR2 ANQGSEA come from the germline V gene. Trimming removed 7 bases from V and 6 bases from J; junction bases left unmatched: 6. The CDR3 is CSAPGQGAAEAFF. As DNA, the CDR3 is TGCAGCGCGCCGGGACAGGGGGCGGCTGAAGCTTTCTTT.

This chain links TRBV9 with TRBJ2-5, with a tentative D call TRBD2 (5 bases). The length of the CDR3 is 13 residues. Trimming took 2 bases from V and 3 from J, leaving 8 bases between them. Germline V gene data show CDR1 as SGDLS and CDR2 as YYNGEE. The DNA of the CDR3 is TGTGCCAGCAGCGTCGGGCGGGAAGAGACCCAGTACTTC. Its translation: CASSVGREETQYF.

The chain is built from TRBV28 and TRBJ1-5, with 10 bases lining up with TRBD1. Unmatched junction bases numbered 6, after V lost 10 bases and J lost 6 bases. Per germline, CDR1 MDHEN and CDR2 SYDVKM. The CDR3 has 13 amino acids. In DNA, the CDR3 is TGTGCCATCCAGACAGGGGGCGGTCAGCCCCAGCATTTT. Translating gives CAIQTGGGQPQHF.

In this sample, this clone turned up once. The chain employs TRBV19 and TRBJ1-1; weak D call: TRBD1 (6 bases). Per germline, CDR1 LNHDA and CDR2 SQIVND (reference sequence). The CDR3 loop spans 12 amino acids. The V end lost 10 bases, the J end lost 0 bases, and 9 bases lay between the germline ends. The CDR3 here is CATNRVNTEAFF. CDR3 bases: TGTGCCACCAACAGGGTGAACACTGAAGCTTTCTTT.

This clone was picked up a small number of times. The rearrangement joins TRBV10-3 to TRBJ1-2, with 7 bases aligning to TRBD1. The V gene's germline CDR1 is ENHRY and CDR2 SYGVKD. This CDR3 is built from 15 residues. V was clipped by 10 bases and J by 3 bases; unmatched bases: 14. The DNA for the CDR3 is TGTGCCACGAGACAACTAATTACAGGGGACTATGGCTACACCTTC. Amino acid sequence: CATRQLITGDYGYTF.

This chain joins TRBV30 and TRBJ1-4; TRBD1 might be the D (5 bases). CDR1 is GTSNPN and CDR2 is SVGIG in the germline V gene (reference sequence). This CDR3 is 13 amino acids long. V shed 5 bases and J shed 7 bases, with 14 bases lying between them. The DNA for the CDR3 is TGTGCCTGGTCCGCCTGGGGGGGTGAAAAACTGTTTTTT. This sequence encodes CAWSAWGGEKLFF.

V and J are TRBV6-2 or TRBV6-3 and TRBJ1-2, with TRBD1 matching over 9 bases. Losses at the gene ends were 6 bases for V and 2 bases for J; bases not matched to a gene: 25. The CDR3 spans 21 residues. CDR1 is MNHEY, CDR2 SVGEGT, per germline. The CDR3 sequence is CASSRGQGTLTLDGLNYGYTF. CDR3 in DNA: TGTGCCAGCAGCCGAGGACAGGGGACCCTGACCCTTGATGGATTGAACTATGGCTACACCTTC.

The chain carries TRBV19 and TRBJ1-4, with 10 nucleotides matching TRBD1. The V gene end was trimmed by 10 bases and the J gene end by 3 bases; junction bases not matched to a gene: 11. The CDR3 contains 16 residues. The germline V gene has CDR1 LNHDA and CDR2 SQIVND (reference sequence). The CDR3 DNA is TGTGCCACCGCGGGACAGGGGACGCGAGCTAATGAAAAACTGTTTTTT. Its protein product is CATAGQGTRANEKLFF.

The V call is TRBV27, the J call TRBJ1-5, with 7 bases that match TRBD1. Germline V lookup: CDR1 MNHEY, CDR2 SMNVEV (reference sequence). The CDR3 extends over 16 amino acids. V lost 6 bases, J lost 0 bases, and 8 bases stayed unmatched. CDR3 protein: CASSPTGTHSNQPQHF. CDR3 in DNA: TGTGCCAGCAGCCCGACAGGGACCCATAGCAATCAGCCCCAGCATTTT.

In its sample, this clone was seen once. The chain links TRBV4-3 to TRBJ2-3, with 9 bases identical to TRBD2. CDR3 length equals 16 residues. The germline gives CDR1 LGHNA, CDR2 YSLEER. V shed 5 bases, J shed 0 bases, and the junction held 6 bases outside the gene matches. In nucleotides, the CDR3 is TGCGCCAGCAGCACCCCGAGCGGGGGGAGCACAGATACGCAGTATTTT. The encoded protein is CASSTPSGGSTDTQYF.